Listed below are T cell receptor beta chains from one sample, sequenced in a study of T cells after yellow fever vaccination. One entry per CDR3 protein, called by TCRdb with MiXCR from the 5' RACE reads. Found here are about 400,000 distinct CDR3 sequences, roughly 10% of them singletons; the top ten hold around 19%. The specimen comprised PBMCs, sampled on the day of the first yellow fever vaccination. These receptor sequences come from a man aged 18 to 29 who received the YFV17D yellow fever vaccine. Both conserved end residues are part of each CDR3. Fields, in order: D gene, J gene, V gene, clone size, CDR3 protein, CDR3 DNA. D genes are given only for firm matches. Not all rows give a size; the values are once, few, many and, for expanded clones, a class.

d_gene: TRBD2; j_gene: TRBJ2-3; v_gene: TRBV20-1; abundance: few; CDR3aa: CSANTGLAGDTQYF; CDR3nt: TGCAGTGCCAACACAGGACTAGCGGGGGATACGCAGTATTTT
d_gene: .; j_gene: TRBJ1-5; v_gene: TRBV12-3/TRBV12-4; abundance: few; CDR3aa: CASSLGLTGHQPQHF; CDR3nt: TGTGCCAGCAGTTTAGGCCTAACGGGTCATCAGCCCCAGCATTTT
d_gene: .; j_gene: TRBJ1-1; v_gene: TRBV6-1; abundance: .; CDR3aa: CASSRTGGSEGTEAFF; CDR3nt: TGTGCCAGCAGTCGCACCGGAGGGTCTGAGGGTACTGAAGCTTTCTTT
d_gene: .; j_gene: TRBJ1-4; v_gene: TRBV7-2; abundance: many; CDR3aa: CASSLQINEKLFF; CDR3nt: TGTGCCAGCAGCCTACAGATTAATGAAAAACTGTTTTTT
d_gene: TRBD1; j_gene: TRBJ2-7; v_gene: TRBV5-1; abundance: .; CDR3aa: CASRSFFRDSYEQYF; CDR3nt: TGCGCCAGCCGCAGCTTCTTCCGGGACAGCTACGAGCAGTACTTC
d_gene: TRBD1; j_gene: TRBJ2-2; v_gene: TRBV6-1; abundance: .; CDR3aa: CASSDHRDRGPGELFF; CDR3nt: TGTGCCAGCAGCGATCACCGGGACAGGGGTCCCGGGGAGCTGTTTTTT
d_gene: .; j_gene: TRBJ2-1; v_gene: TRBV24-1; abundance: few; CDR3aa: CATSDRPGEGLEQFF; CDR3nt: TGTGCCACCAGTGACCGCCCAGGGGAGGGTTTGGAGCAGTTCTTC
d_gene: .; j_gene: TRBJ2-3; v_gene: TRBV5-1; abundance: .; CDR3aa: CASSWTTGDTQYF; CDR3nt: TGCGCCAGCAGCTGGACCACAGGGGATACGCAGTATTTT
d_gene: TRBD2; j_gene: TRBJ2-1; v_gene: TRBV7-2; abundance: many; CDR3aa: CASSLGAGVYNEQFF; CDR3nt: TGTGCCAGCAGCTTGGGAGCGGGGGTGTACAATGAGCAGTTCTTC
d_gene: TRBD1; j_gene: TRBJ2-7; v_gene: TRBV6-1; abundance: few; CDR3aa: CASVSGTGAYEQYF; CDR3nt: TGTGCCAGCGTGTCCGGGACAGGAGCCTACGAGCAGTACTTC
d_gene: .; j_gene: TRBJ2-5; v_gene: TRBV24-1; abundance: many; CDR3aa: CATSDGPTETQYF; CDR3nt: TGTGCCACCAGTGATGGTCCTACGGAGACCCAGTACTTC
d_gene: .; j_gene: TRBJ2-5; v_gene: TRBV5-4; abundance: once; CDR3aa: CASSRGTSQQETQYF; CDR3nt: TGTGCCAGCAGCCGGGGTACTAGCCAACAAGAGACCCAGTACTTC
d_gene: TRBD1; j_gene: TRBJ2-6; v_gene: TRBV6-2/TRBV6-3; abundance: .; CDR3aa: CASSAGTGNFGANVLTF; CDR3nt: TGTGCCAGCAGCGCCGGGACAGGGAATTTTGGGGCCAACGTCCTGACTTTC
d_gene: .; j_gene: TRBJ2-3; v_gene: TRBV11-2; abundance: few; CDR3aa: CASSLRKIDDTQYF; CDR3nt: TGTGCCAGCAGCCTACGCAAGATCGACGATACGCAGTATTTT